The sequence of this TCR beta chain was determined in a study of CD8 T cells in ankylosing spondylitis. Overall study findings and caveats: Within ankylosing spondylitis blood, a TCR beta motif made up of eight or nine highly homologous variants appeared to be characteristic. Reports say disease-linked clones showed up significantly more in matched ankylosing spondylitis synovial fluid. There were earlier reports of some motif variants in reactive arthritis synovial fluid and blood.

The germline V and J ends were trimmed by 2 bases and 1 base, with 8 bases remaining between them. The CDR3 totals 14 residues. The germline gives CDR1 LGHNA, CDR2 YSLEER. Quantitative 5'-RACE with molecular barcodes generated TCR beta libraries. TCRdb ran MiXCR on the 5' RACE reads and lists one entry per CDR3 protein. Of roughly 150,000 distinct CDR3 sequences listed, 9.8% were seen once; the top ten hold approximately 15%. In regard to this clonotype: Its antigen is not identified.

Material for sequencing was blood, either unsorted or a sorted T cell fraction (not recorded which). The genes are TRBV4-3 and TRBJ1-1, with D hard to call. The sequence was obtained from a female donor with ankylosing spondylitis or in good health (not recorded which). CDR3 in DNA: TGCGCCAGCAGCCAATTCCAGACGAACACTGAAGCTTTCTTT. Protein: CASSQFQTNTEAFF.